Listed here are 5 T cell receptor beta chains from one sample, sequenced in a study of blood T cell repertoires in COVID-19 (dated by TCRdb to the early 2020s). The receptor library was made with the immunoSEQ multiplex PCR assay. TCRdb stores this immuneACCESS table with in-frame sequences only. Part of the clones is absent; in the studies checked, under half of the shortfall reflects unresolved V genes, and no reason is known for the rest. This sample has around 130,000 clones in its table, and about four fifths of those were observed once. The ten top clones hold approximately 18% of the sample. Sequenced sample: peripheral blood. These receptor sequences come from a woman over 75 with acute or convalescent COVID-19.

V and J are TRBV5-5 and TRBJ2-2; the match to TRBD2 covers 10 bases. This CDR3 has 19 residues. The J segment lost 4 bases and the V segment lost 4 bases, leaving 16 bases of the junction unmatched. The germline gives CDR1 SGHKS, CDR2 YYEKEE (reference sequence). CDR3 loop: CASSPGTSDLRWGTGELFF. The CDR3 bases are TGTGCCAGCAGCCCAGGGACTAGCGACCTTAGATGGGGCACCGGGGAGCTGTTTTTT.

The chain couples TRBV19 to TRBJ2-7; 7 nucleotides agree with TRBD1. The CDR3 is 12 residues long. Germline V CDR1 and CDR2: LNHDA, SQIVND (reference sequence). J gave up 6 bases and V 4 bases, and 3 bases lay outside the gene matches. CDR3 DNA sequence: TGTGCCAGTAGTACCGCAGGGGGCGAGCAGTACTTC. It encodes CASSTAGGEQYF.

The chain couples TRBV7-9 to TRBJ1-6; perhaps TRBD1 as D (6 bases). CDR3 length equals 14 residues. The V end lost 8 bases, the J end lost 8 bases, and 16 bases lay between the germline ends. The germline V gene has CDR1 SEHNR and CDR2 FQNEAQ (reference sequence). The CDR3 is CASRPTGGDSPLHF. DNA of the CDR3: TGTGCCAGCCGCCCGACAGGTGGAGATTCACCCCTCCACTTT.

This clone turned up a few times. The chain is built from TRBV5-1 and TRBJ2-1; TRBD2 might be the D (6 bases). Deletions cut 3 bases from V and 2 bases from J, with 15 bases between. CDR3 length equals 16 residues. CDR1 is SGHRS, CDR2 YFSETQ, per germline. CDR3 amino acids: CASSYPSVGAYNEQFF. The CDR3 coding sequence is TGCGCCAGCAGCTATCCTAGCGTTGGCGCCTACAATGAGCAGTTCTTC.

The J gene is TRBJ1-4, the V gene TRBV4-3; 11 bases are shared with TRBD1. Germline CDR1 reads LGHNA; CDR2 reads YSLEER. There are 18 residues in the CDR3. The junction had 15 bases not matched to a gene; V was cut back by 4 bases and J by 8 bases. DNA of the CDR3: TGCGCCAGCAGCCTCAGCACCGGGACAGGGGGATATGGAGAAAAACTGTTTTTT. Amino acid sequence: CASSLSTGTGGYGEKLFF.